This passage covers 13 T cell receptor beta chains from one sample sequenced in a study of response to subunit inactivated influenza vaccine. Using its own MiXCR run on the RT-PCR reads, TCRdb lists one record per CDR3 protein. The table has over 800,000 distinct CDR3 sequences, less than 25% seen once. The sequencing here drew on PBMCs from blood, taken roughly 5 days after vaccination. The receptors were gathered from a man between 45 and 60 years old who received an inactivated influenza vaccine.

This clonotype was seen ten or more times. This rearrangement joins TRBV25-1 to TRBJ2-1; TRBD1 matches 7 bases. Trimming at V came to 8 bases and at J to 9 bases, leaving 16 bases not matched to a gene. This CDR3 has 15 residues. Looked up from germline, CDR1 is MGHDK and CDR2 is SYGVNS. This chain's CDR3 is CASFLPETGLREQFF. In nucleotides, the CDR3 is TGTGCCAGCTTCTTGCCCGAGACAGGGCTGCGTGAGCAGTTCTTC. Together with reference TRBV25-1 and TRBJ2-1, the CDR3 gives the full variable domain: EADIYQTPRYLVIGTGKKITLECSQTMGHDKMYWYQQDPGMELHLIHYSYGVNSTEKGDLSSESTVSRIRTEHFPLTLESARPSHTSQYLCASFLPETGLREQFFGPGTRLTVL.

V gene TRBV5-1 combines with J gene TRBJ2-5, with 8 bases fitting TRBD2. V lost 2 bases and J lost 3; bases outside the gene matches: 6. The germline V gene has CDR1 SGHRS and CDR2 YFSETQ. CDR3 size: 15 residues. DNA for the CDR3: TGCGCCAGCAGCTTCGGGGGGGGAACGGAAGAGACCCAGTACTTC. It is translated as CASSFGGGTEETQYF.

The chain carries TRBV27 and TRBJ2-7; 9 positions agree with TRBD1. CDR3 length: 15 residues. Germline trimming cut 5 bases from V and 4 bases from J; bases unmatched to any gene: 9. Germline V gene lookup returns CDR1 MNHEY and CDR2 SMNVEV (reference sequence). CDR3 DNA: TGTGCCAGCAGTCGGGGGTGGACAGGGGTGTACGAGCAGTACTTC. It codes for CASSRGWTGVYEQYF.

As for this clonotype: The germline gene is not matched at one end of the junction; a read error may be the cause. The gene calls are TRBV7-9 and TRBJ1-4, with TRBD1 matching 12 bases. From germline, CDR1 is SEHNR and CDR2 FQNEAQ (reference sequence). CDR3 length: 16 amino acids. CDR3 sequence reads: CPSSPGTGGTNEKLFF. Written as DNA, the CDR3 is TGTCCCAGCAGTCCCGGGACAGGGGGCACTAATGAAAAACTGTTTTTT.

This chain joins TRBV10-3 and TRBJ2-6; D remains unclear. Between the trimmed V and J ends, which lost 2 bases and 12 bases, there was a span of 11 bases. The CDR3 length is 13 residues. Germline V CDR1 and CDR2: ENHRY, SYGVKD. CDR3 sequence reads: CAISEDGWTVLTF. In DNA form, the CDR3 reads TGTGCCATCAGTGAGGATGGGTGGACCGTCCTGACTTTC.

This clonotype was recorded once. The V gene is TRBV20-1, the J gene TRBJ2-1, with 11 bases aligning to TRBD2. Germline V lookup: CDR1 DFQATT, CDR2 SNEGSKA (reference sequence). With V trimmed by 5 bases and J by 6 bases, 12 bases remained unmatched. This CDR3 contains 16 residues. CDR3 sequence (DNA): TGCAGTGCTCCCGATGTAGCGGGGGGGCTCCCCAATGAGCAGTTCTTC. It translates to CSAPDVAGGLPNEQFF.

This clonotype has just a few counts. This chain uses TRBV11-2 with TRBJ2-3; D could derive from TRBD1 or TRBD2 (6 bases each). Germline V gives CDR1 SGHAT, CDR2 FQNNGV. V dropped 1 base and J dropped 0 bases, with 11 bases sitting between them. This CDR3 has 16 residues. The CDR3 DNA reads as TGTGCCAGCAGCTTAGTCGGGGGCGTTAGCACAGATACGCAGTATTTT. Encoded protein: CASSLVGGVSTDTQYF. The whole variable domain, filled in from reference TRBV11-2 and TRBJ2-3, reads EAGVAQSPRYKIIEKRQSVAFWCNPISGHATLYWYQQILGQGPKLLIQFQNNGVVDDSQLPKDRFSAERLKGVDSTLKIQPAKLEDSAVYLCASSLVGGVSTDTQYFGPGTRLTVL.

At least ten counts were recorded for this clonotype. The J gene is TRBJ1-5, the V gene TRBV20-1, with a weak D call TRBD1 (5 bases). V lost 5 bases to trimming and J lost 0 bases, with 17 bases between them. The CDR3 loop spans 16 amino acids. Germline V CDR1 and CDR2: DFQATT, SNEGSKA (reference sequence). The CDR3 reads CSAEGGTEYSNQPQHF. Written as DNA, the CDR3 is TGCAGTGCTGAGGGAGGGACCGAATATAGCAATCAGCCCCAGCATTTT.

CDR3 in amino acids: CSSGSASGRTDTQYF. CDR3 sequence (DNA): TGCAGTTCGGGGTCGGCTAGCGGGAGAACAGATACGCAGTATTTT. The gene calls are TRBV29-1 and TRBJ2-3; 10 bases fit TRBD2. CDR1 and CDR2 from the germline V gene are SQVTM and ANQGSEA. CDR3 length equals 15 residues.

A few counts support this clonotype. This sequence joins TRBV5-1 and TRBJ1-1, with 7 positions matching TRBD1. V shed 0 bases and J 0 bases; nucleotides not matched to a gene: 11. Germline loops: CDR1 SGHRS, CDR2 YFSETQ. The CDR3 is 18 amino acids. The CDR3 here is CASSLGKGQMVLNTEAFF. In DNA form, the CDR3 reads TGCGCCAGCAGCTTGGGCAAGGGACAGATGGTTCTGAACACTGAAGCTTTCTTT.

This clonotype was seen ten or more times. The chain recombines TRBV29-1 with TRBJ2-1; 7 bases agree with TRBD1. This CDR3 contains 13 residues. V gave up 2 bases and J gave up 6 bases; unmatched junction bases: 4. Germline V gene data show CDR1 as SQVTM and CDR2 as ANQGSEA. The CDR3 is CSVERYRGNEQFF. CDR3 DNA: TGCAGCGTTGAACGCTACAGGGGCAATGAGCAGTTCTTC.

This clonotype was picked up a small number of times. The chain recombines TRBV5-1 with TRBJ1-1; D gene ambiguous. This CDR3 comprises 14 residues. Germline V lookup: CDR1 SGHRS, CDR2 YFSETQ. V was shortened by 4 bases and J by 4 bases, with 14 bases between the two germline ends. This CDR3 reads CASSPASWATEAFF. The CDR3 nucleotides are TGCGCCAGCAGCCCGGCGTCGTGGGCCACTGAAGCTTTCTTT.

This clonotype was seen many times. This rearrangement joins TRBV12-3 or TRBV12-4 to TRBJ1-1; TRBD1 might be the D (5 bases). The CDR3 is 14 residues long. V gave up 2 bases and J gave up 4 bases, with 11 bases separating them. DNA for the CDR3: TGTGCCAGCAGTTTACAGGGTTGGGGCACTGAAGCTTTCTTT. Its protein product is CASSLQGWGTEAFF.